These 10 T cell receptor beta chains were all obtained from the same sample, sequenced in a study of blood T cell repertoires in COVID-19. Generated by immunoSEQ multiplex PCR, the TCRdb table keeps only in-frame clones and is missing some. The table includes 250,000 to 300,000 clones, approximately 87% detected once. Sequencing input: peripheral blood. The receptors were sampled from a woman in her 30s with COVID-19, enrolled during active disease.

The chain uses TRBV29-1 and TRBJ1-2, with TRBD1 matching over 9 bases. Germline V gene sequence: CDR1 SQVTM, CDR2 ANQGSEA. Trimming removed 1 base from V and 1 base from J; junction bases left unmatched: 4. CDR3 length equals 15 residues. This CDR3 is CSVEGGTGSNYGYTF. CDR3 in DNA: TGCAGCGTTGAAGGGGGGACAGGGAGTAACTATGGCTACACCTTC.

The rearrangement joins TRBV3-1 (or the pseudogene TRBV3-2) to TRBJ2-5; D might be TRBD1 (6 bases). V was cut by 0 bases and J by 6 bases, with 11 bases left in between. The length of the CDR3 is 14 residues. CDR1 and CDR2 from the germline V gene are LGHDT and YNNKEL (reference sequence). CDR3 protein: CASSQDHQGKTQYF. The CDR3 DNA reads TGTGCCAGCAGCCAAGACCATCAGGGGAAGACCCAGTACTTC.

V gene TRBV4-1 combines with J gene TRBJ2-1, with 15 positions matching TRBD2. The CDR3 sequence is 15 residues long. The J segment lost 9 bases and the V segment lost 5 bases, leaving 5 bases of the junction unmatched. Per germline, CDR1 MGHRA and CDR2 YSYEKL. Here the CDR3 reads CASSDGLAGGFEQFF. CDR3 nucleotides: TGCGCCAGCAGCGACGGACTAGCGGGGGGGTTTGAGCAGTTCTTC.

This rearrangement joins TRBV5-6 to TRBJ2-7; TRBD1 matches at 7 bases. CDR3 size: 15 residues. J gave up 5 bases and V 6 bases, and 14 bases lay outside the gene matches. The germline V gene encodes CDR1 SGHDT and CDR2 YYEEEE. The CDR3 region is CASIESGTASHEQYF. The CDR3 DNA reads as TGTGCCAGCATCGAGTCCGGGACAGCTTCCCACGAGCAGTACTTC.

The J gene is TRBJ2-5, the V gene TRBV5-1, with 9 bases matching TRBD2. The germline CDR1 and CDR2 sequences are SGHRS and YFSETQ. V lost 5 bases and J lost 4; bases outside the gene matches: 3. The CDR3 runs to 13 residues. The CDR3 DNA reads as TGCGCCAGCAGTAGCGGGGGTGGAGAGACCCAGTACTTC. It yields the protein CASSSGGGETQYF.

V usage is TRBV7-9 and J usage is TRBJ2-1; 7 bases fit TRBD1. The CDR3 totals 16 residues. From germline, CDR1 is SEHNR and CDR2 FQNEAQ (reference sequence). V shed 2 bases and J 0 bases; nucleotides not matched to a gene: 4. In DNA, the CDR3 is TGTGCCAGCAGCTTACCCACAGGGGTCTCCTACAATGAGCAGTTCTTC. Its translation: CASSLPTGVSYNEQFF.

The chain joins TRBV9 to TRBJ2-5; D unresolved. This CDR3 has 15 residues. V shed 6 bases and J shed 2 bases, with 17 bases lying between them. CDR1 is SGDLS, CDR2 YYNGEE, per germline. The chain's CDR3 is CASTISAGPQETQYF. CDR3 sequence (DNA): TGTGCCAGCACCATTAGTGCAGGTCCGCAAGAGACCCAGTACTTC. The whole variable domain, filled in from reference TRBV9 and TRBJ2-5, reads DSGVTQTPKHLITATGQRVTLRCSPRSGDLSVYWYQQSLDQGLQFLIQYYNGEERAKGNILERFSAQQFPDLHSELNLSSLELGDSALYFCASTISAGPQETQYFGPGTRLLVL.

The V call is TRBV15, the J call TRBJ1-5; 10 bases fit TRBD1. CDR1 is LNHNV and CDR2 is YYDKDF in the germline V gene (reference sequence). The CDR3 spans 16 residues. After removal of 1 base from V and 3 bases from J, the junction contained 3 bases not matched to a gene. The CDR3: CATSRAGTGDNQPQHF. The CDR3 coding sequence is TGTGCCACCAGCAGAGCTGGGACAGGGGACAATCAGCCCCAGCATTTT.

This rearrangement joins TRBV4-2 to TRBJ2-7, with D possibly being TRBD1 (8 bases). Trimming removed 0 bases at V and 2 bases at J, with 14 bases between. The germline V gene encodes CDR1 LGHNA and CDR2 YNFKEQ. The CDR3 has 16 residues. CDR3: CASSQDITGGAYEQYF. CDR3 bases: TGTGCCAGCAGCCAAGATATAACAGGGGGGGCCTACGAGCAGTACTTC.

The chain employs TRBV2 and TRBJ2-3; 7 positions agree with TRBD2. With V trimmed by 10 bases and J by 5 bases, 15 bases remained unmatched. Germline values: CDR1 SNHLY, CDR2 FYNNEI. The CDR3 has 15 amino acids. The CDR3 DNA is TGTGCCACCTTCCCCCTGGAGGGAGGGAGAGATACGCAGTATTTT. It yields the protein CATFPLEGGRDTQYF.